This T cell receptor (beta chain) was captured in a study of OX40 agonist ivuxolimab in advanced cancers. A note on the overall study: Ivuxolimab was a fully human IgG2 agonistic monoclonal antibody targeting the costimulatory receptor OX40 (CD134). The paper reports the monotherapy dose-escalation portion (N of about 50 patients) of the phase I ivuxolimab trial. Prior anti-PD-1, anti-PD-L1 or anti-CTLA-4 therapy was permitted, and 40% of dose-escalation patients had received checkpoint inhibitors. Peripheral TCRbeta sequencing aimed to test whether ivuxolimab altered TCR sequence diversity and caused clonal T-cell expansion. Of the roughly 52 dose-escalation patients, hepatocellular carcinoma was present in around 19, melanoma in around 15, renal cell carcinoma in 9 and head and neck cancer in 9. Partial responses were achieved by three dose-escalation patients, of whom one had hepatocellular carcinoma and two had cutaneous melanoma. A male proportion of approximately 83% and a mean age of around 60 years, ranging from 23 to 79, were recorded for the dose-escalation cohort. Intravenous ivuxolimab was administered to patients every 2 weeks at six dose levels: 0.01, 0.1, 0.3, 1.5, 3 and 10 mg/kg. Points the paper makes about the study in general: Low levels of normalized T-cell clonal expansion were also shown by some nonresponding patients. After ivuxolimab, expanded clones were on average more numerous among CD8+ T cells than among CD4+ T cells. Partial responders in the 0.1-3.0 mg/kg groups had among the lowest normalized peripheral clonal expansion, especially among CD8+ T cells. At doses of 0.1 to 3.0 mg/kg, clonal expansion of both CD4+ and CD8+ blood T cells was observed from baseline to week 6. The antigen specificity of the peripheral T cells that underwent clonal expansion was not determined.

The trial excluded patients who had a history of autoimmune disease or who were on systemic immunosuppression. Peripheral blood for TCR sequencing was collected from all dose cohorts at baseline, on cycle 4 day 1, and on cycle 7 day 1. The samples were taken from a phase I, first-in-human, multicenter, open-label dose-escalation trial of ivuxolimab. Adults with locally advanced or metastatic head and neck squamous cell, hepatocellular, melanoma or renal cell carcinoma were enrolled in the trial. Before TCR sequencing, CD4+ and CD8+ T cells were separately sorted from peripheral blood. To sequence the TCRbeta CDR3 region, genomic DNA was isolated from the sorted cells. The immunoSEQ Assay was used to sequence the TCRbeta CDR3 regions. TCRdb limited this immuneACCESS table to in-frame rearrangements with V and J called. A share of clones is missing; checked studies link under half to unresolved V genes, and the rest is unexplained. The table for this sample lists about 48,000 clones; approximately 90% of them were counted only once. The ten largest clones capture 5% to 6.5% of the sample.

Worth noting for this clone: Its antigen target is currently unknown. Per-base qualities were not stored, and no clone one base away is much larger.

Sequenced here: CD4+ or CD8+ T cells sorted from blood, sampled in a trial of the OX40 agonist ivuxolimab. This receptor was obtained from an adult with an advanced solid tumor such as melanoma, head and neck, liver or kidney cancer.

The bases are TGTGCCAGCAGTTACTGGACAGCCGGTACAGATACGCAGTATTTT. It codes for CASSYWTAGTDTQYF. The chain couples TRBV6-5 to TRBJ2-3; the D segment could be TRBD1, given 6 matching bases. Reading the germline V gene gives CDR1 MNHEY and CDR2 SVGAGI. V sheds 1 base and J sheds 3 bases, leaving 11 bases between their ends. The CDR3 spans 15 residues, from the cysteine through the phenylalanine. Only the CDR3 part of the read is kept: 45 bases, read in frame from the first base.